This T cell receptor beta chain was captured by sequencing in a study of early T cells in non-severe SARS-CoV-2 infection (dated by TCRdb to 2020 to 2022). Background on the whole study: Because TCR sequencing relied on bulk RNA taken from unsorted whole blood, pairing of alpha and beta chains was not possible. Here is what the overall study found, with its caveats: VDJdb matching was skewed toward anti-spike CD8 responses and likely underestimated virus-specific expansions, missing private and CD4 specificities.

Receptor libraries were prepared by 5' RACE. Sequencer: NextSeq 500. To correct for sequencing error and PCR bias, the TCR library protocol tagged individual cDNA molecules with unique molecular identifiers. TCR alpha and beta chains were both sequenced, and the abundances of alpha and beta sequences in each sample were closely correlated with each other. The authors processed their data as follows. Decombinator V4 was used to annotate TCR sequences for V gene, J gene and CDR3. TCRs were defined as expanded if a significant change between any two time points was detected under a Poisson model with p below 0.0001. TCR abundances were normalised to the total number of TCRs sequenced per sample and were expressed as counts per million. MAIT TCRs were defined by TRAV1-2 paired with TRAJ12, TRAJ20 or TRAJ33, and iNKT TCRs by TRAV10 paired with TRAJ18. VDJdb, accessed on 1 November 2021, was searched for TCRs annotated for CMV, EBV and SARS-CoV-2, and TCRs annotated for more than one antigen were excluded. Starting from the raw public reads, TCRdb applied fastp trimming at Q25, assembled clones with MiXCR and retained in-frame beta chains. Duplicate CDR3 protein sequences are folded into a single record with the most common DNA and genes. Here the V and J calls rest on TCRdb's processing, not on the authors' analysis. The sample contains about 80,000 distinct CDR3 sequences, less than 15% of them found a single time. More than 3% of the sample lies in the top ten.

For CDR1 and CDR2, the germline V gene lists SNHLY and FYNNEI. The junction shows trimming of 4 bases on V and 4 bases on J, plus 7 bases between the germline ends. Reading from cysteine to phenylalanine, the CDR3 counts 12 amino acids. Of the read, only the CDR3 DNA is kept; its 36 bases are in frame from base 1. This was a case-control study nested in a cohort of healthcare workers in London, UK, who had nasopharyngeal swab PCR tests and blood samples taken every week. Healthcare workers were enrolled in the week of the UK lockdown, from 23 to 31 March 2020, and were followed every week for up to about 16 weeks. Turning to this clonotype: Its specific antigen is unknown. No base qualities exist here, and no much larger clone lies one base off it.

The chain employs TRBV2 and TRBJ1-2; the D gene remains uncertain. The TCR comes from an adult who was a healthcare worker with PCR-confirmed SARS-CoV-2 infection or an uninfected control (not recorded which). The specimen sequenced was whole blood. The CDR3 corresponds to CASSGDIYGYTF. The bases are TGTGCCAGCAGTGGCGACATCTATGGCTACACCTTC.